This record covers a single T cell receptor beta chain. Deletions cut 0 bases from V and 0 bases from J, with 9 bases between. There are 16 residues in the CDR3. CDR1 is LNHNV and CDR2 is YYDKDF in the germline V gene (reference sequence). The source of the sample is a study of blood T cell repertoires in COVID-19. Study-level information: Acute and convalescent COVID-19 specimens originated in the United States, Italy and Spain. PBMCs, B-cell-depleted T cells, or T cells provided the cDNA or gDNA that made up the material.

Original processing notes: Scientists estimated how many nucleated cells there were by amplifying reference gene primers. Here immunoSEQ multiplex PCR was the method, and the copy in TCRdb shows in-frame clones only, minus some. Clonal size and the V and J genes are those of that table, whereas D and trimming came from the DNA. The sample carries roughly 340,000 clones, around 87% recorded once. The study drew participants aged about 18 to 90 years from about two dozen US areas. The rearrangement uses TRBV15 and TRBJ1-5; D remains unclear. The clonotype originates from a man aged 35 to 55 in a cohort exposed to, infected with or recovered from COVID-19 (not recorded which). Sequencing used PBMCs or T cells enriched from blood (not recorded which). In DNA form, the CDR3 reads TGTGCCACCAGCAGAGATCTAGTCAATAGCAATCAGCCCCAGCATTTT. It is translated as CATSRDLVNSNQPQHF. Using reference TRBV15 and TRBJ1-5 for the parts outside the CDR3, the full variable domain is DAMVIQNPRYQVTQFGKPVTLSCSQTLNHNVMYWYQQKSSQAPKLLFHYYDKDFNNEADTPDNFQSRRPNTSFCFLDIRSPGLGDTAMYLCATSRDLVNSNQPQHFGDGTRLSIL.